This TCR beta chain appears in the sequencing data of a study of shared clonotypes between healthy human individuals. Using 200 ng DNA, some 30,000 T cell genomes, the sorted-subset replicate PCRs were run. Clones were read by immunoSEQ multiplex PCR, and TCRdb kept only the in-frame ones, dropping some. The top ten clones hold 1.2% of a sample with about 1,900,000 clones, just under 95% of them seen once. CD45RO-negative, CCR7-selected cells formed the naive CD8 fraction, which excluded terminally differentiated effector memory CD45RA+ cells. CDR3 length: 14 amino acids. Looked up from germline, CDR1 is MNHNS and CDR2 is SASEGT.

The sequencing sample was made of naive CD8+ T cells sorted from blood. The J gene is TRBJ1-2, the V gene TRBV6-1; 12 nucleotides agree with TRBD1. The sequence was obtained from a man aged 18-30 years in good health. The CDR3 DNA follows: TGTCACTCCGCCCCGGGGACAGGGGGCGTAGGCTACACCTTC. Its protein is CHSAPGTGGVGYTF.